Detailed here is one T cell receptor beta chain. V was pared by 8 bases and J by 0 bases, with 3 bases of the junction left unmatched. The length of the CDR3 is 13 residues. CDR1 and CDR2 (germline): SNHLY, FYNNEI. The source of the sample is a study of cytomegalovirus exposure and HLA in healthy donors. In the PCR, 60 Vbeta and 13 Jbeta primers were used. Assay used: immunoSEQ multiplex PCR; TCRdb lists only in-frame clones, some missing. This sample has about 180,000 clones, with around 83% found just once. This chain joins TRBV2 and TRBJ2-7; 8 bases are shared with TRBD1. Sequences were obtained from PBMCs. This TCR was sampled from a girl aged 2 to 9 in good health and CMV-seropositive. CDR3 nucleotide sequence: TGTGCCAGCGCGACAGGGGCCTCCTACGAGCAGTACTTC. Its protein product is CASATGASYEQYF. The full variable domain, its missing parts supplied by reference TRBV2 and TRBJ2-7, is EPEVTQTPSHQVTQMGQEVILRCVPISNHLYFYWYRQILGQKVEFLVSFYNNEISEKSEIFDDQFSVERPDGSNFTLKIRSTKLEDSAMYFCASATGASYEQYFGPGTRLTVT.